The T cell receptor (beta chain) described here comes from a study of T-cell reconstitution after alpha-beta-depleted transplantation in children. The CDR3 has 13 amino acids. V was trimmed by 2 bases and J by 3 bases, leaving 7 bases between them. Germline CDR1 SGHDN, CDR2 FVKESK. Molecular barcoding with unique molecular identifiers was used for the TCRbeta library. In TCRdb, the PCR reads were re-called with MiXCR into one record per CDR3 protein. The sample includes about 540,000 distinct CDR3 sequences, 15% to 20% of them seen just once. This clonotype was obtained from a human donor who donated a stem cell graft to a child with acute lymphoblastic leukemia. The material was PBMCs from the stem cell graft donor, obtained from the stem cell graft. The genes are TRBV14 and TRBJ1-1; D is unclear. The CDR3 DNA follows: TGTGCCAGCAGCCAATTAGGTTACACTGAAGCTTTCTTT. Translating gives CASSQLGYTEAFF.